A single sample is the source of the 18 T cell receptor beta chains below, sequenced in a study of T cell repertoires in cytomegalovirus infection. MiXCR, run by TCRdb on the reads, gives a single entry per CDR3 protein. Of some 320,000 distinct CDR3 sequences in the sample, 25% to 30% were seen once. Their antigens are not known. This material consisted of cultured PBMCs, taken from culture after CMV antigen stimulation. The receptors originated from a human donor in good health (CMV status not recorded). Some clones in this sample may be carry-over from other donors' samples.

This clonotype was detected a few times. The rearrangement uses TRBV7-2 and TRBJ2-5; D ambiguous. Germline V gene data show CDR1 as SGHTA and CDR2 as FQGNSA. V lost 0 bases and J 5 bases, leaving 13 bases between the germline ends. This CDR3 is built from 15 residues. CDR3 residues: CASSLAYEWRETQYF. CDR3 in DNA: TGTGCCAGCAGCTTAGCGTATGAGTGGCGGGAGACCCAGTACTTC.

The chain has TRBV7-9 and TRBJ2-1; the D gene could be TRBD1 or TRBD2 (5 bases each). The V end lost 1 base, the J end lost 7 bases, and 23 bases lay between the germline ends. CDR1 SEHNR and CDR2 FQNEAQ come from the germline V gene (reference sequence). There are 18 residues in the CDR3. CDR3 amino acids: CASSLEVGAGGLSNEQFF. CDR3 in DNA: TGTGCCAGCAGCTTAGAGGTAGGGGCGGGCGGTCTGTCGAATGAGCAGTTCTTC.

This clonotype was seen a few times. This chain links TRBV6-2 or TRBV6-3 with TRBJ2-6; D not certain. V was cut by 8 bases and J by 0 bases, with 8 bases left in between. The CDR3 is 14 residues long. From germline, CDR1 is MNHEY and CDR2 SVGEGT. CDR3 sequence reads: CASQKGSGANVLTF. The CDR3 nucleotides read TGTGCCAGCCAAAAGGGCTCTGGGGCCAACGTCCTGACTTTC.

J is TRBJ1-2 and V is TRBV20-1; tentative D call: TRBD1 (5 bases). The CDR3 covers 14 residues. Per germline, CDR1 DFQATT and CDR2 SNEGSKA (reference sequence). V shed 5 bases and J shed 3 bases, with 16 bases lying between them. The CDR3 here is CSAGGIRIDYGYTF. The CDR3 DNA follows: TGCAGTGCTGGGGGTATCCGGATTGACTATGGCTACACCTTC.

This clonotype showed up many times. This rearrangement joins TRBV7-2 to TRBJ1-1; D ambiguous. The CDR3 contains 14 residues. Germline V CDR1 and CDR2: SGHTA, FQGNSA. V lost 7 bases and J 1 base, leaving 13 bases between the germline ends. CDR3 sequence: CASTRGARNTEAFF. In DNA, the CDR3 is TGTGCCAGCACTCGAGGCGCCAGGAACACTGAAGCTTTCTTT.

This clonotype has just a few counts. V and J are TRBV10-3 and TRBJ1-2; D ambiguous. Germline-derived CDR1 and CDR2 are ENHRY and SYGVKD. Trimming took 3 bases from V and 0 from J, leaving 5 bases between them. The CDR3 sequence is 13 residues long. The CDR3 spells CAISERSNYGYTF. As DNA, the CDR3 is TGTGCCATCAGTGAACGGTCTAACTATGGCTACACCTTC.

The chain joins TRBV18 to TRBJ2-2, with D perhaps matching TRBD2 (5 bases). V lost 3 bases to trimming and J lost 0 bases, with 8 bases between them. This CDR3 region has 15 residues. From germline, CDR1 is KGHSH and CDR2 LQKENI. CDR3 nucleotide sequence: TGTGCCAGCTCACCGGGAGCTACGAACACCGGGGAGCTGTTTTTT. Its protein product is CASSPGATNTGELFF.

This clonotype was counted a few times. The J gene is TRBJ2-3, the V gene TRBV7-8; D perhaps matches TRBD2 (6 bases). Germline V lookup: CDR1 SGHVS, CDR2 FQNEAQ. The CDR3 spans 15 residues. V lost 5 bases and J lost 5, with 17 bases in between. The CDR3 reads CASSLFLGAGDTQYF. CDR3 nucleotides: TGTGCCAGCAGCCTCTTTCTGGGAGCGGGAGATACGCAGTATTTT.

The chain is built from TRBV28 and TRBJ2-7; D is ambiguous. Germline CDR1 is MDHEN and CDR2 is SYDVKM. V was shortened by 2 bases and J by 4 bases, with 12 bases between the two germline ends. This CDR3 region has 14 residues. CDR3 sequence reads: CASSLASPVYEQYF. CDR3 DNA: TGTGCCAGCAGTTTAGCGAGCCCGGTATACGAGCAGTACTTC.

This clonotype was observed a handful of times. The J gene is TRBJ2-1, the V gene TRBV6-5; the match to TRBD1 covers 7 bases. The CDR3 runs to 15 residues. V lost 4 bases to trimming and J lost 0 bases; unmatched junction nucleotides: 3. The germline V gene has CDR1 MNHEY and CDR2 SVGAGI. The CDR3: CASSLQGHSYNEQFF. Here the CDR3 DNA reads TGTGCCAGCAGTTTACAGGGGCACTCCTACAATGAGCAGTTCTTC.

V and J are TRBV6-5 and TRBJ1-2; TRBD1 might be the D (5 bases). In germline, CDR1 is MNHEY, CDR2 SVGAGI. CDR3 length: 13 amino acids. Trimming removed 2 bases at V and 7 bases at J, with 11 bases between. CDR3 bases: TGTGCCAGCAGTTACGGGGGGATGGGTGGCTACACCTTC. Translated: CASSYGGMGGYTF.

The rearrangement uses TRBV7-2 and TRBJ2-5; no reliable D call. The V and J ends lost 5 bases and 0 bases respectively, with 10 bases between them. The germline gives CDR1 SGHTA, CDR2 FQGNSA. CDR3 length equals 14 residues. The CDR3 DNA sequence: TGTGCCAGCAGCGTTCAGTTGTACCAAGAGACCCAGTACTTC. Its translation is CASSVQLYQETQYF.

The rearrangement links TRBV7-2 to TRBJ2-5; 12 nucleotides align to TRBD2. The CDR3 runs to 15 residues. Germline assignment: CDR1 SGHTA and CDR2 FQGNSA. V lost 3 bases, J lost 2 bases, and 1 base stayed unmatched. The CDR3 spells CASSLGTSGQETQYF. The DNA for the CDR3 is TGTGCCAGCAGCTTGGGGACTAGCGGGCAAGAGACCCAGTACTTC.

This clonotype has more than one count but fewer than ten. The chain is built from TRBV19 and TRBJ2-2; 11 nucleotides agree with TRBD2. This CDR3 spans 20 amino acids. Looked up from germline, CDR1 is LNHDA and CDR2 is SQIVND (reference sequence). With V trimmed by 5 bases and J by 1 base, 15 bases remained unmatched. CDR3 region: CASSPGSTGGTSGNTGELFF. In DNA form, the CDR3 reads TGTGCCAGTAGTCCAGGGTCCACAGGGGGGACTAGCGGGAACACCGGGGAGCTGTTTTTT.

The table lists this clonotype with a few counts. V is TRBV19 and J is TRBJ2-3; D ambiguous. Germline V gene data show CDR1 as LNHDA and CDR2 as SQIVND (reference sequence). Trimming took 4 bases from V and 0 from J, leaving 8 bases between them. This CDR3 comprises 14 residues. The CDR3 protein is CASSKGRSTDTQYF. The CDR3 DNA reads as TGTGCCAGTAGTAAAGGGCGGAGCACAGATACGCAGTATTTT.

This clonotype showed up just a few times. This rearrangement joins TRBV7-9 to TRBJ2-7; D gene ambiguous. Per germline, CDR1 SEHNR and CDR2 FQNEAQ (reference sequence). The CDR3 runs 14 residues. V lost 7 bases and J 2 bases, leaving 15 bases between the germline ends. This CDR3 reads CASTLDPGPYEQYF. CDR3 DNA sequence: TGTGCCAGCACCTTGGACCCAGGCCCCTACGAGCAGTACTTC.

There are many counts of this clonotype. The chain has TRBV7-8 and TRBJ1-2; D call uncertain. Germline V CDR1 and CDR2: SGHVS, FQNEAQ. The V gene lost 1 base and the J gene lost 1 base, with 13 bases spanning the gap. CDR3 size: 16 residues. CDR3 residues: CASSLEAGRSNYGYTF. CDR3 DNA sequence: TGTGCCAGCAGCTTAGAGGCGGGGAGAAGTAACTATGGCTACACCTTC.

This clonotype was counted between two and nine times. The chain couples TRBV7-2 to TRBJ2-1; 12 bases line up with TRBD2. Germline V lookup: CDR1 SGHTA, CDR2 FQGNSA. This CDR3 region has 17 residues. Trimming cost V 1 base and J 2 bases; bases outside gene matches: 3. The CDR3 bases are TGTGCCAGCAGCTTAGATTCTAGCGGGGGGGCCTACAATGAGCAGTTCTTC. Amino acid sequence: CASSLDSSGGAYNEQFF.